This TCR beta chain was captured by sequencing in a study of vaccination effects on CD4 cells after COVID-19. Study as a whole: Participants each got two BNT162b2 or mRNA-1273 vaccine doses. Study-wide points: The study got few convalescent patients and did not collect any early post-infection timepoints.

The CDR3 loop spans 15 amino acids. With 1 base removed from V and 3 bases from J, the gap between germline ends came to 13 bases. CDR1 MNHNY and CDR2 SVGAGI come from the germline V gene (reference sequence). Repertoires were generated with immunoSEQ multiplex PCR, while TCRdb's copy carries only in-frame clones and drops some. The table shows fewer than 30,000 clones, with around 80% occurring only once. This clone has only one observation. The antigen is unknown. Before any sequencing was done, the ViraFEST assay used viral peptide pools to expand antigen-specific CD4+ T cells. Culture proceeded for 10 days, and CD4+ T cells were then isolated. None of the vaccinated had previously contracted SARS-CoV-2, and their nucleocapsid antibodies tested negative. A few million PBMC per well received around 9.3 IU/ml IL-2 and approximately 9.2 ug/ml peptides in culture.

The TCR originated in a human donor who received a COVID-19 vaccine. The specimen comprised CD4+ T cells from PBMCs cultured with SARS-CoV-2 spike peptides, sampled before COVID-19 vaccination. This chain uses TRBV6-6 with TRBJ2-7, with a weak D call TRBD2 (6 bases). CDR3 in amino acids: CASSYWEWEDYEQYF. CDR3 coding DNA: TGTGCCAGCAGTTACTGGGAATGGGAGGACTACGAGCAGTACTTC.